Listed below are T cell receptor beta chains from one sample, sequenced in a study of CD8+CD57+ T cells in acquired aplastic anemia. TCRdb itself ran the reads through MiXCR, one entry per CDR3 protein. This sample yields under 200,000 distinct CDR3 sequences, of which around 48% are seen a single time; roughly 1.8% belongs to the top ten. Sequenced material: sorted CD4+, CD8+, or CD8+CD57+ T cells (not recorded which) from PBMCs. Receptors were obtained from a human donor with aplastic anemia. Both conserved end residues are part of each CDR3. A D gene is named only where the DNA matches it firmly. Size tells how often a clone was seen (once, few, many) or the class of an expanded clone, and some rows leave it out.

J gene,D gene,clone size,V gene,CDR3 DNA,CDR3 protein
TRBJ1-4,.,many,TRBV15,TGTGCCACCAGCATTGGGACAAGTAATAATGAAAAACTGTTTTTT,CATSIGTSNNEKLFF
TRBJ2-7,TRBD2,.,TRBV5-4,TGTGCCAGCAGCTCGCCGGGAGGGGTCGACGAGCAGTACTTC,CASSSPGGVDEQYF
TRBJ2-2,TRBD1,.,TRBV2,TGTGCCAGCAGTCGTAGGGGGCCGGTCACCGGGGAGCTGTTTTTT,CASSRRGPVTGELFF
TRBJ2-4,TRBD2,.,TRBV29-1,TGCGGCGTTGAACGGGGGGGAGACATTCAGTACTTC,CGVERGGDIQYF
TRBJ2-2,.,.,TRBV10-3,TGTGCCACCTCAGGACTCGGGGAGCTGTTTTTT,CATSGLGELFF
TRBJ2-7,TRBD1,.,TRBV20-1,TGCAGTGCTCCCGGACAGGGGACCGAGCAGTACTTC,CSAPGQGTEQYF
TRBJ2-1,.,.,TRBV29-1,TGCAGCGTTGAAGGGGCCCCCTCCTACAATGAGCAGTTCTTC,CSVEGAPSYNEQFF
TRBJ1-5,.,few,TRBV10-3,TGTGCCACCAAAGGGGAAGGAAGCAATCAGCCCCAGCATTTT,CATKGEGSNQPQHF
TRBJ1-3,.,.,TRBV29-1,TGCAGCGTTGAGAAGGCAGATAGATTCTCTGGAAACACCATATATTTT,CSVEKADRFSGNTIYF
TRBJ1-2,.,.,TRBV20-1,TGCAGTGCTGTACAGGGATTGAACTATGGCTACACCTTC,CSAVQGLNYGYTF
TRBJ1-1,.,few,TRBV6-6,TGTGCCAGCAGTTACTCTTTTGCAGGGGAAACTGAAGCTTTCTTT,CASSYSFAGETEAFF
TRBJ2-1,.,.,TRBV7-2,TGTGCCAGCAGGGGAAGGAGCTCCAATGAGCAGTTCTTC,CASRGRSSNEQFF
TRBJ2-7,.,many,TRBV7-8,TGTGCCAGCAGCTTCTCGGAATATTACGAGCAGTACTTC,CASSFSEYYEQYF